This T cell receptor (beta chain) was retrieved from a study of preoperative IRX-2 immunotherapy in early breast cancer. Treatment of the sample: preoperative locoregional IRX-2 cytokine immunotherapy. This phase Ib study tested locoregional IRX-2 cytokine immunotherapy given before surgery. Using immunoSEQ multiplex PCR, the repertoire was profiled, and TCRdb retains in-frame clones only, with some absent. Of 75,000 to 100,000 clones listed, around 86% were seen once; the top ten hold around 2%. Losses at the gene ends were 6 bases for V and 0 bases for J; bases not matched to a gene: 2. Germline values: CDR1 MGHDK, CDR2 SYGVNS. This CDR3 contains 15 residues.

Specimen: tumor tissue, collected after IRX-2 immunotherapy. The sequence was obtained from a human donor with breast cancer. The genes are TRBV25-1 and TRBJ1-6; TRBD1 matches 7 bases. The CDR3 sequence is CASSRQGSYNSPLHF. In DNA form, the CDR3 reads TGTGCCAGCAGCAGACAGGGCTCCTATAATTCACCCCTCCACTTT.